This TCR beta chain was sequenced in a study of cytomegalovirus exposure and HLA in healthy donors. The PCR made use of 60 Vbeta and 13 Jbeta primers. TCRdb keeps only in-frame clones here, not all; method: immunoSEQ multiplex PCR. The sample has some 48,000 clones. The trim removed 1 base at V and 11 bases at J, leaving 10 bases unmatched. Germline CDR1 SQVTM, CDR2 ANQGSEA. The CDR3 covers 13 residues. The clonotype comes from a male donor in good health and CMV-seropositive. Sample: PBMCs. This chain joins TRBV29-1 and TRBJ2-5; the match to TRBD1 covers 7 bases. CDR3 protein: CSVEAGQPQEQYF. The CDR3 DNA reads as TGCAGCGTTGAAGCGGGACAGCCCCAGGAGCAGTACTTC.